Below, 21 T cell receptor beta chains from the same sample are listed, as sequenced in a study of blood T cell repertoires in COVID-19. Clones were sequenced by immunoSEQ multiplex PCR, and TCRdb holds only the in-frame ones, with some missing. Of some 49,000 clones listed, roughly nine tenths are singletons. What was sequenced was peripheral blood. All receptors come from a man aged 70 or older with active COVID-19.

The chain carries TRBV2 and TRBJ2-7; possible D gene TRBD2, 5 bases. Looked up from germline, CDR1 is SNHLY and CDR2 is FYNNEI. CDR3 size: 13 residues. Trimming shortened V by 10 bases and J by 4 bases, and 17 bases separated the two germline ends. For the CDR3, the DNA is TGTGCCACACAAGAGGGCACATCTTACGAGCAGTACTTC. This translates into CATQEGTSYEQYF. The entire variable domain, with the rest obtained from reference TRBV2 and TRBJ2-7, is as follows: EPEVTQTPSHQVTQMGQEVILRCVPISNHLYFYWYRQILGQKVEFLVSFYNNEISEKSEIFDDQFSVERPDGSNFTLKIRSTKLEDSAMYFCATQEGTSYEQYFGPGTRLTVT.

The chain combines TRBV27 with TRBJ1-4; possibly TRBD1 for D (6 bases). Germline loops: CDR1 MNHEY, CDR2 SMNVEV (reference sequence). The V end was cut by 3 bases, the J end by 5 bases, with 10 bases between. The CDR3 sequence is 14 residues long. The DNA for the CDR3 is TGTGCCAGCAGTTTCACAGGGTTGAATGAAAAACTGTTTTTT. Translating it yields CASSFTGLNEKLFF.

J is TRBJ1-2 and V is TRBV9; D is possibly TRBD1 (5 bases). The CDR3 runs to 15 residues. Trimming removed 0 bases from V and 4 bases from J, with 13 bases in between. Germline V gene sequence: CDR1 SGDLS, CDR2 YYNGEE. CDR3 amino acids: CASSVVVDTFYGYTF. CDR3 nucleotides: TGTGCCAGCAGCGTAGTAGTGGACACCTTCTATGGCTACACCTTC.

The V call is TRBV7-6, the J call TRBJ1-5; 7 bases fit TRBD1. CDR1 and CDR2 from the germline V gene are SGHVS and FNYEAQ. This CDR3 has 16 residues. Germline trimming cut 1 base from V and 0 bases from J; bases unmatched to any gene: 3. The CDR3 DNA sequence: TGTGCCAGCAGCTTAGGACAGGGTTTTAGCAATCAGCCCCAGCATTTT. Protein product: CASSLGQGFSNQPQHF.

V gene TRBV4-3 combines with J gene TRBJ1-6; perhaps TRBD1 as D (5 bases). Trimming shortened V by 1 base and J by 8 bases, and 15 bases separated the two germline ends. The CDR3 is 16 amino acids. Germline V gene data show CDR1 as LGHNA and CDR2 as YSLEER. The CDR3 spells CASSQAPRRGDSPLHF. Written as DNA, the CDR3 is TGCGCCAGCAGCCAAGCCCCGAGGAGGGGTGATTCACCCCTCCACTTT.

This rearrangement joins TRBV5-6 to TRBJ1-1, with a possible D match to TRBD1 (5 bases). V was shortened by 4 bases and J by 3 bases, with 13 bases between the two germline ends. CDR3 size: 14 residues. Per germline, CDR1 SGHDT and CDR2 YYEEEE. CDR3 sequence (DNA): TGTGCCAGCAGCCCGGCGGGGGTGGACACTGAAGCTTTCTTT. Translated, it gives CASSPAGVDTEAFF.

This rearrangement joins TRBV11-2 to TRBJ2-5; D may be TRBD2 (6 bases). Germline assignment: CDR1 SGHAT and CDR2 FQNNGV. With 1 base removed from V and 5 bases from J, the gap between germline ends came to 14 bases. CDR3 length equals 15 residues. The CDR3 region is CASSLAPSGRETQYF. The CDR3 region has the DNA TGTGCCAGCAGCTTAGCCCCATCAGGGAGGGAGACCCAGTACTTC. Complete variable domain (other parts from reference TRBV11-2 and TRBJ2-5): EAGVAQSPRYKIIEKRQSVAFWCNPISGHATLYWYQQILGQGPKLLIQFQNNGVVDDSQLPKDRFSAERLKGVDSTLKIQPAKLEDSAVYLCASSLAPSGRETQYFGPGTRLLVL.

J is TRBJ1-3 and V is TRBV6-5; 7 bases are shared with TRBD1. The V gene's germline CDR1 is MNHEY and CDR2 SVGAGI. The CDR3 is made up of 15 amino acids. V lost 4 bases to trimming and J lost 0 bases; unmatched junction nucleotides: 3. The CDR3: CASSSDRASGNTIYF. CDR3 bases: TGTGCCAGCAGTTCCGACAGGGCCTCTGGAAACACCATATATTTT.

This sequence joins TRBV7-3 and TRBJ2-5, with TRBD2 matching 10 bases. The length of the CDR3 is 17 residues. The trim removed 3 bases at V and 1 base at J, leaving 8 bases unmatched. The germline V gene has CDR1 SGHTA and CDR2 FQGTGA. CDR3 nucleotide sequence: TGTGCCAGCAGCTTGGGCCGACTAGCGGGCTTCCAAGAGACCCAGTACTTC. Its translation is CASSLGRLAGFQETQYF.

The chain joins TRBV9 to TRBJ1-1; 7 bases fit TRBD1. J was trimmed by 0 bases and V by 2 bases; bases with no gene match: 7. This CDR3 contains 16 residues. The germline CDR1 and CDR2 sequences are SGDLS and YYNGEE. CDR3 residues: CASSVGQMGMNTEAFF. CDR3 bases: TGTGCCAGCAGCGTGGGACAGATGGGGATGAACACTGAAGCTTTCTTT.

The rearrangement joins TRBV6-2 or TRBV6-3 to TRBJ1-5; D remains unclear. This CDR3 has 14 residues. The V and J ends lost 6 bases and 1 base respectively, with 10 bases between them. The germline gives CDR1 MNHEY, CDR2 SVGEGT. In nucleotides, the CDR3 is TGTGCCAGCAGCCCGACCAGGAGCAATCAGCCCCAGCATTTT. It specifies CASSPTRSNQPQHF.

CDR3 DNA sequence: TGTGCCAGCAGCTCCACGAAAGGCACTAGCGGGAGCGCATCCTACAATGAGCAGTTCTTC. The encoded protein is CASSSTKGTSGSASYNEQFF. The chain uses TRBV7-6 and TRBJ2-1; 11 nucleotides agree with TRBD2. The length of the CDR3 is 20 residues. The germline V gene has CDR1 SGHVS and CDR2 FNYEAQ. V trimming: 4 bases; J trimming: 1 base; junction bases outside the gene matches: 15.

The gene calls are TRBV9 and TRBJ2-1; TRBD2 agrees at 12 bases. The CDR3 runs to 15 residues. Germline V gives CDR1 SGDLS, CDR2 YYNGEE. Unmatched junction bases numbered 0, after V lost 2 bases and J lost 3 bases. The CDR3 nucleotides read TGTGCCAGCAGCGTGGGACTAGCGGGCTACAATGAGCAGTTCTTC. Amino acid sequence: CASSVGLAGYNEQFF. The whole variable domain, remainder taken from reference TRBV9 and TRBJ2-1, is DSGVTQTPKHLITATGQRVTLRCSPRSGDLSVYWYQQSLDQGLQFLIQYYNGEERAKGNILERFSAQQFPDLHSELNLSSLELGDSALYFCASSVGLAGYNEQFFGPGTRLTVL.

The chain carries TRBV4-3 and TRBJ2-7, with D possibly matching TRBD2 (5 bases). CDR3 size: 16 residues. With 0 bases removed from V and 2 bases from J, the gap between germline ends came to 14 bases. CDR1 is LGHNA and CDR2 is YSLEER in the germline V gene. The CDR3 DNA is TGCGCCAGCAGCCAAGATAGATTTCGGGGAACCTACGAGCAGTACTTC. Amino acid sequence: CASSQDRFRGTYEQYF.

The V gene is TRBV5-1, the J gene TRBJ2-4, with D perhaps TRBD1 (6 bases). V gave up 0 bases and J gave up 0 bases, with 7 bases separating them. CDR1 is SGHRS and CDR2 is YFSETQ in the germline V gene. CDR3 length equals 15 residues. The CDR3 protein is CASSLGTVAKNIQYF. For the CDR3, the DNA is TGCGCCAGCAGCTTGGGGACAGTAGCCAAAAACATTCAGTACTTC.

The CDR3 sequence is CASSLPGSANVLTF. The CDR3 bases are TGTGCCAGCAGCTTACCCGGTAGTGCCAACGTCCTGACTTTC. The V and J genes are TRBV5-4 and TRBJ2-6; no clear D gene. Germline V gene data show CDR1 as SGHNT and CDR2 as YYREEE (reference sequence). The CDR3 is 14 residues long. Trimming cost V 2 bases and J 7 bases, with 10 bases left between them.

V usage is TRBV20-1 and J usage is TRBJ1-3; D uncertain. CDR1 and CDR2 (germline): DFQATT, SNEGSKA (reference sequence). Deletions cut 3 bases from V and 1 base from J, with 7 bases between. The CDR3 runs 13 residues. The CDR3 DNA reads as TGCAGTGCTAGTGCCAGGTCTGGAAACACCATATATTTT. Its protein product is CSASARSGNTIYF.

This chain joins TRBV27 and TRBJ2-7, with D maybe TRBD2 (5 bases). CDR1 MNHEY and CDR2 SMNVEV come from the germline V gene (reference sequence). CDR3 length: 14 residues. The V end lost 2 bases, the J end lost 1 base, and 9 bases lay between the germline ends. The CDR3 coding sequence is TGTGCCAGCAGTTTACGAGGGTTATCCTACGAGCAGTACTTC. Protein product: CASSLRGLSYEQYF.

The chain links TRBV24-1 to TRBJ2-1; 13 nucleotides agree with TRBD2. This CDR3 comprises 19 residues. The V gene end was trimmed by 1 base and the J gene end by 0 bases; junction bases not matched to a gene: 5. The germline V gene encodes CDR1 KGHDR and CDR2 SFDVKD. In DNA form, the CDR3 reads TGTGCCACCAGTGATTTTAAGGGACTAGCGGGACTCTCCTACAATGAGCAGTTCTTC. It encodes CATSDFKGLAGLSYNEQFF.

V is TRBV27 and J is TRBJ2-7, with 7 bases fitting TRBD1. The trim removed 3 bases at V and 3 bases at J, leaving 5 bases unmatched. The CDR3 is made up of 14 amino acids. Germline CDR1 reads MNHEY; CDR2 reads SMNVEV (reference sequence). The CDR3 loop is CASSFDRVNYEQYF. The DNA of the CDR3 is TGTGCCAGCAGTTTTGACAGGGTCAACTACGAGCAGTACTTC.

The J gene is TRBJ2-5, the V gene TRBV19, with TRBD1 as a possible D gene (6 bases). Trimming left V 4 bases short and J 9 bases short, with 15 bases between. CDR3 length: 13 residues. Germline lookup yields CDR1 LNHDA and CDR2 SQIVND (reference sequence). CDR3 sequence reads: CASSTTGPKAQYF. The DNA of the CDR3 is TGTGCCAGTAGTACGACAGGACCCAAAGCCCAGTACTTC.